One T cell receptor (beta chain) is described in this entry. Its cognate antigen is unknown. Libraries were prepared by immunoSEQ multiplex PCR; TCRdb keeps only in-frame clonotypes and omits some of them. The data contain about 240,000 clones, around 82% of them singletons. This specimen comes from a study of Tregs in tolerant kidney transplant recipients. Study observations and caveats: No direct test of biological reproducibility was done here.

The material sequenced was CD4+ T cells from blood. This TCR derives from a human donor in good health.

The CDR3 sequence: CASSSPTGDAEAFF. DNA of the CDR3: TGTGCCAGCAGTTCCCCGACAGGTGATGCTGAAGCTTTCTTT. The V gene is TRBV28, the J gene TRBJ1-1, with D possibly being TRBD1 (6 bases). This CDR3 has 14 residues. Germline lookup yields CDR1 MDHEN and CDR2 SYDVKM. Trimming took off 4 bases at V and 6 bases at J, with 15 bases between the two ends.